A selection of T cell receptor beta chains follows, all from one sample in a study of cytomegalovirus exposure and HLA in healthy donors. Libraries were prepared by immunoSEQ multiplex PCR; TCRdb keeps only in-frame clonotypes and omits some of them. The sample yields about 200,000 clones, approximately 80% seen once. The sample was PBMCs. These receptors all come from a girl aged 5 to 17 in good health and CMV-seronegative. Each CDR3 is given with its conserved first and last residue. A D gene is named only where the DNA matches it firmly. Some rows mark clone size as missing; the rest say once, few, many or name a class of expanded clone.

V: TRBV25-1; D: TRBD1; J: TRBJ1-6; size: .; DNA: TGTGCCAGCAGCGTCGCCGGGACAGGGCACTCGGCCCTCCACTTT; CDR3: CASSVAGTGHSALHF
V: TRBV2; D: .; J: TRBJ1-2; size: .; DNA: TGTGCCAGCAGTGAAGCCAGCTATGGCTACACCTTC; CDR3: CASSEASYGYTF
V: TRBV6-1; D: .; J: TRBJ2-7; size: .; DNA: TGTGCCAGCAGCCCCTGGGACACTTACTACGAGCAGTACTTC; CDR3: CASSPWDTYYEQYF
V: TRBV5-4; D: TRBD1; J: TRBJ1-2; size: .; DNA: TGTGCCAGCAGCTTACGACAGGGCCGGGGCTATGGCTACACCTTC; CDR3: CASSLRQGRGYGYTF
V: TRBV7-9; D: TRBD2; J: TRBJ2-2; size: .; DNA: TGTGCCAGCAGCTTAGAGGGGACTAGCGGGAGGTCCGATCCCGGGGAGCTGTTTTTT; CDR3: CASSLEGTSGRSDPGELFF
V: TRBV5-1; D: TRBD1; J: TRBJ1-6; size: .; DNA: TGCGCCAGCAGCTTGGGGATCGCTTCGGGACAGATCGATAATTCACCCCTCCACTTT; CDR3: CASSLGIASGQIDNSPLHF
V: TRBV19; D: .; J: TRBJ1-2; size: .; DNA: TGTGCCAGTAAGTGGGCCTCGACCCCCTATGGCTACACCTTC; CDR3: CASKWASTPYGYTF
V: TRBV20-1; D: TRBD1; J: TRBJ1-1; size: once; DNA: TGCAGTGCTGCCGGGACAGAGGAAGCTTTCTTT; CDR3: CSAAGTEEAFF
V: TRBV6-6; D: TRBD1; J: TRBJ2-7; size: .; DNA: TGTGCCAGCAGAACCCACGACAGGGAATACTTC; CDR3: CASRTHDREYF
V: TRBV10-1; D: TRBD1; J: TRBJ2-7; size: .; DNA: TGCGCCAGCAGGTTACCGGGACAGGAGAAAAAGGGATTC; CDR3: CASRLPGQEKKGF
V: TRBV4-3; D: .; J: TRBJ1-2; size: .; DNA: TGCGCCAGCAGCCAAGCACAGGGCTATGGCTACACCTTC; CDR3: CASSQAQGYGYTF
V: TRBV7-9; D: .; J: TRBJ1-1; size: .; DNA: TGTGCCAGCAACCTTGACAGTAACACTGAAGCTTTCTTT; CDR3: CASNLDSNTEAFF
V: TRBV15; D: .; J: TRBJ2-1; size: .; DNA: TGTGCCACCAGCAGACTGACTGGCTATGAGCAGTTCTTC; CDR3: CATSRLTGYEQFF
V: TRBV7-3; D: .; J: TRBJ1-1; size: .; DNA: TGTGCCAGCAGCAGAGACAGGAACACTGAAGCTTTCTTT; CDR3: CASSRDRNTEAFF
V: TRBV19; D: TRBD1; J: TRBJ1-1; size: once; DNA: TGTGCCAGTAATAGACAGGGGGCCGAAGCTTTCTTT; CDR3: CASNRQGAEAFF